The 17 T cell receptor beta chains listed next were all sequenced from one sample in a study of siplizumab effects on memory and regulatory T cells. Which antigens these TCRs recognize remains unknown. The protocol was immunoSEQ multiplex PCR, while the TCRdb copy is restricted to in-frame clones and leaves out a portion. The table has roughly 13,000 clones, around 49% seen once. Responder and stimulator cells in the mixed lymphocyte reaction were cultured together for less than 7 days at 37°C. The source material was CFSE-low (dividing) CD4+ T cells sorted from an allogeneic mixed lymphocyte reaction. The receptors originated from a human donor in good health; the cells came from an allogeneic mixed lymphocyte reaction.

The chain recombines TRBV2 with TRBJ1-2; possible D gene TRBD1, 5 bases. The V gene's germline CDR1 is SNHLY and CDR2 FYNNEI. The ends were cut back, 2 bases at V and 0 bases at J, with 13 bases in the middle. The CDR3 runs 16 residues. CDR3 residues: CASSERPGRSNYGYTF. The DNA for the CDR3 is TGTGCCAGCAGTGAAAGGCCGGGACGGTCTAACTATGGCTACACCTTC.

This clone was seen a handful of times. The V and J genes are TRBV7-8 and TRBJ1-1; TRBD1 agrees at 7 bases. J was trimmed by 1 base and V by 7 bases; bases with no gene match: 9. This CDR3 is built from 15 residues. Germline-derived CDR1 and CDR2 are SGHVS and FQNEAQ. The CDR3 nucleotides read TGTGCCAGCACCTCCTTCAGGGGGGCGAACACTGAAGCTTTCTTT. Its protein is CASTSFRGANTEAFF.

The table lists this clone with a few counts. The chain carries TRBV18 and TRBJ1-1; TRBD1 agrees at 8 bases. This CDR3 spans 12 amino acids. The V gene's germline CDR1 is KGHSH and CDR2 LQKENI. V dropped 3 bases and J dropped 9; count of bases not matched to a gene: 3. The CDR3 DNA reads as TGTGCCAGCTCACCGGACAGGGACAAAGCTTTCTTT. Its protein product is CASSPDRDKAFF.

This clone ranks as medium-sized (0.01 to 0.1%). V usage is TRBV18 and J usage is TRBJ2-3; 10 bases are shared with TRBD2. Germline V gene sequence: CDR1 KGHSH, CDR2 LQKENI. CDR3 length equals 16 residues. J gave up 1 base and V 4 bases, and 5 bases lay outside the gene matches. For the CDR3, the DNA is TGTGCCAGCTCACGAACGCTAGCGGGGGGCACAGATACGCAGTATTTT. It is translated as CASSRTLAGGTDTQYF.

This clone rates as medium-sized. This sequence joins TRBV9 and TRBJ1-1, with a possible D match to TRBD1 (5 bases). Germline V gives CDR1 SGDLS, CDR2 YYNGEE. V was pared by 4 bases and J by 6 bases, with 22 bases between. The CDR3 covers 16 residues. The CDR3 loop reads CASSPGPYYRRAEAFF. The CDR3 DNA reads TGTGCCAGCAGCCCGGGACCTTACTACCGACGGGCTGAAGCTTTCTTT.

The chain recombines TRBV5-5 with TRBJ1-2; D is perhaps TRBD1 (6 bases). Looked up from germline, CDR1 is SGHKS and CDR2 is YYEKEE (reference sequence). Trimming stripped 4 bases from V and 4 bases from J, with 23 bases between. This CDR3 has 17 residues. DNA for the CDR3: TGTGCCAGCAGCCAAACCCCAACGACAGGCGTCTCCTATGGCTACACCTTC. As protein: CASSQTPTTGVSYGYTF.

The V and J genes are TRBV7-8 and TRBJ2-1; TRBD2 matches 7 bases. The CDR3 contains 18 residues. Trimming at V came to 5 bases and at J to 6 bases, leaving 19 bases not matched to a gene. Germline CDR1 and CDR2: SGHVS and FQNEAQ. CDR3 DNA sequence: TGTGCCAGCAGCCCAGGCCTTTTAAGCGGGACTAAGCGCAATGAGCAGTTCTTC. The encoded protein is CASSPGLLSGTKRNEQFF.

The chain carries TRBV5-8 and TRBJ1-5; 9 bases fit TRBD1. V lost 4 bases and J lost 1; bases outside the gene matches: 6. CDR3 length: 16 amino acids. The germline V gene has CDR1 SGHTS and CDR2 YDEGEE. CDR3 region: CASSLGTGNSNQPQHF. CDR3 nucleotides: TGTGCCAGCAGCCTCGGGACAGGGAACAGCAATCAGCCCCAGCATTTT.

The chain couples TRBV7-9 to TRBJ2-5; D remains ambiguous. V was clipped by 2 bases and J by 5 bases, with 15 bases between them. The CDR3 is 15 residues long. CDR1 and CDR2 (germline): SEHNR, FQNEAQ (reference sequence). The CDR3 coding sequence is TGTGCCAGCAGCTTATTTGGCCGGGCGGACGAGACCCAGTACTTC. Protein: CASSLFGRADETQYF.

The chain is built from TRBV5-6 and TRBJ2-1; 7 nucleotides line up with TRBD1. Germline assignment: CDR1 SGHDT and CDR2 YYEEEE. This CDR3 comprises 14 residues. Losses at the gene ends were 4 bases for V and 5 bases for J; bases not matched to a gene: 6. The CDR3 is CASSPPDRNNEQFF. As DNA, the CDR3 is TGTGCCAGCAGCCCTCCGGACAGGAACAATGAGCAGTTCTTC.

This chain links TRBV7-3 with TRBJ2-1, with D possibly TRBD2 on 6 matching bases. Germline V gene data show CDR1 as SGHTA and CDR2 as FQGTGA. V was pared by 5 bases and J by 4 bases, with 12 bases between. The CDR3 spans 14 residues. CDR3 DNA sequence: TGTGCCAGCAGCCCATTGCGGGGATACAATGAGCAGTTCTTC. It translates to CASSPLRGYNEQFF.

This clone occurred once. V is TRBV28 and J is TRBJ1-2, with 8 bases identical to TRBD1. Germline assignment: CDR1 MDHEN and CDR2 SYDVKM. V was pared by 1 base and J by 8 bases, with 9 bases of the junction left unmatched. This CDR3 comprises 15 residues. In DNA, the CDR3 is TGTGCCAGCAGTTTATCCGACAGGGGAGCTCGGGGCTACACCTTC. It yields the protein CASSLSDRGARGYTF.

The chain recombines TRBV25-1 with TRBJ1-4; 8 positions agree with TRBD1. The CDR3 is 14 residues long. Germline lookup yields CDR1 MGHDK and CDR2 SYGVNS. The trim removed 4 bases at V and 7 bases at J, leaving 5 bases unmatched. This chain's CDR3 is CASSGTGTGEKLFF. The CDR3, as DNA: TGTGCCAGCAGTGGAACCGGGACAGGTGAAAAACTGTTTTTT.

DNA for the CDR3: TGTGCCAGCCTGGCGGCCAGGGTTACTGAAGCTTTCTTT. Protein: CASLAARVTEAFF. The chain combines TRBV2 with TRBJ1-1, with a weak D call TRBD1 (5 bases). The CDR3 runs 13 residues. The germline CDR1 and CDR2 sequences are SNHLY and FYNNEI. The germline V and J ends were trimmed by 8 bases and 5 bases, with 15 bases remaining between them.

The J gene is TRBJ2-1, the V gene TRBV5-6, with D possibly being TRBD1 or TRBD2 (5 bases each). The CDR3 sequence is 15 residues long. V dropped 0 bases and J dropped 6 bases, with 13 bases sitting between them. Germline-derived CDR1 and CDR2 are SGHDT and YYEEEE. CDR3 nucleotides: TGTGCCAGCAGCTTGGTCGGTGAGGGGATCAATGAGCAGTTCTTC. This codes for CASSLVGEGINEQFF.

This clone was counted a few times. The gene calls are TRBV30 and TRBJ1-3; TRBD1 is a possible D gene (6 bases). V was shortened by 0 bases and J by 11 bases, with 17 bases between the two germline ends. CDR1 and CDR2 (germline): GTSNPN, SVGIG (reference sequence). The CDR3 is 14 residues long. The CDR3 DNA reads TGTGCCTGGAGTGTATGGCAGGGGAACAACCCCATATATTTT. The encoded protein is CAWSVWQGNNPIYF. Based on the CDR3 plus reference TRBV30 and TRBJ1-3, the full variable domain is SQTIHQWPATLVQPVGSPLSLECTVEGTSNPNLYWYRQAAGRGLQLLFYSVGIGQISSEVPQNLSASRPQDRQFILSSKKLLLSDSGFYLCAWSVWQGNNPIYFGEGSWLTVV.

This chain connects TRBV2 to TRBJ2-1; no clear D gene. This CDR3 contains 11 residues. V was clipped by 7 bases and J by 2 bases, with 3 bases between them. Germline CDR1 and CDR2: SNHLY and FYNNEI. The CDR3 DNA reads TGTGCCAGCACGACCTACAATGAGCAGTTCTTC. Protein: CASTTYNEQFF.